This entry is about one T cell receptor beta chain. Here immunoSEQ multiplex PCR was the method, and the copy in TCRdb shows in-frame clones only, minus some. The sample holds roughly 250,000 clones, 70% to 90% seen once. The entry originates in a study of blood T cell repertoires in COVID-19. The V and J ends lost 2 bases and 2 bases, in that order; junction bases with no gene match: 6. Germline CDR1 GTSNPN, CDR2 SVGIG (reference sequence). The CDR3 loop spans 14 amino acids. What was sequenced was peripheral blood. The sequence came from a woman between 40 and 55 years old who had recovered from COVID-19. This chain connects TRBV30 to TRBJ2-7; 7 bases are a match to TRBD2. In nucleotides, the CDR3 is TGTGCCTGGAGTCGGGGACTACAGACCTACGAGCAGTACTTC. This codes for CAWSRGLQTYEQYF.